This T cell receptor beta chain came from a study of cytomegalovirus exposure and HLA in healthy donors. In the study overall: Earlier, roughly 180 million T cells were analyzed, and 95 million to 140 million unique TCR beta sequences were found among them.

Study results and limitations: A few chains tied to CMV proved CMV antigen-specific in vitro. Reports described diagnosis of cytomegalovirus status by the classifier as highly specific and sensitive.

V lost 2 bases, J lost 3 bases, and 13 bases stayed unmatched. Germline-derived CDR1 and CDR2 are LGHNA and YSLEER. The CDR3 is made up of 17 amino acids. As to this clone: Its antigen is not identified.

PCR was performed using 60 Vbeta and 13 Jbeta primers. TCRdb's table, derived via immunoSEQ multiplex PCR, lists solely in-frame clones and lacks some. The sample shows 150,000 to 200,000 clones, approximately 85% of them seen only once. This chain uses TRBV4-3 with TRBJ2-7; 7 positions agree with TRBD1. The sample taken for sequencing was PBMCs. The clonotype originates from a man between 18 and 29 years old in good health and CMV-seropositive. CDR3 sequence reads: CASSQKPAGTVFYEQYF. CDR3 DNA sequence: TGCGCCAGCAGCCAAAAGCCCGCCGGGACAGTCTTCTACGAGCAGTACTTC.